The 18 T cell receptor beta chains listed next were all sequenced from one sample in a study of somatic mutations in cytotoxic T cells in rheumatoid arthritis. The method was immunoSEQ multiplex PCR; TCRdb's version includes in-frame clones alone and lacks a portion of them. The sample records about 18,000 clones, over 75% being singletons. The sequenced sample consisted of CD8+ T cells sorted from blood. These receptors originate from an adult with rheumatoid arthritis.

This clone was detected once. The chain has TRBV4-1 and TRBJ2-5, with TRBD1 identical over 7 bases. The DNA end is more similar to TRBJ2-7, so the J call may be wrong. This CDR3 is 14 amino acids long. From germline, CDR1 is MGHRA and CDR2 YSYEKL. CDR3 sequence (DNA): TGCGCCAGCAGCCTACGACAGGGACCCTACGAGCAGTACTTC. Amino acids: CASSLRQGPYEQYF.

CDR3 nucleotides: TGTGCCAGCAGCCCGCCCGGGACTCAAGAGACCCAGTACTTC. As protein: CASSPPGTQETQYF. The genes are TRBV7-9 and TRBJ2-5, with D perhaps matching TRBD2 (6 bases). The CDR3 has 14 amino acids. V was shortened by 5 bases and J by 2 bases, with 12 bases between the two germline ends. Germline lookup yields CDR1 SEHNR and CDR2 FQNEAQ (reference sequence).

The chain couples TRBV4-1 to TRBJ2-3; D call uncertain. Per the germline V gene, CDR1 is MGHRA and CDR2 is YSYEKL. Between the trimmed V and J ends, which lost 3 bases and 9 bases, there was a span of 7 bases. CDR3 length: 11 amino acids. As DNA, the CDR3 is TGCGCCAGCAGCCAGGCCGCGACGCAGTATTTT. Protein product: CASSQAATQYF.

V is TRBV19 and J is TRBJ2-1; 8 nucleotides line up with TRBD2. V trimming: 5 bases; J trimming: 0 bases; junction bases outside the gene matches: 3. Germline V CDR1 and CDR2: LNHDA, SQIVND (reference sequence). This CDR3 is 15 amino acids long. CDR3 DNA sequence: TGTGCCAGTAGTTCACTAGCGGACTCCTACAATGAGCAGTTCTTC. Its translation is CASSSLADSYNEQFF. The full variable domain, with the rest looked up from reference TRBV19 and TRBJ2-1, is DGGITQSPKYLFRKEGQNVTLSCEQNLNHDAMYWYRQDPGQGLRLIYYSQIVNDFQKGDIAEGYSVSREKKESFPLTVTSAQKNPTAFYLCASSSLADSYNEQFFGPGTRLTVL.

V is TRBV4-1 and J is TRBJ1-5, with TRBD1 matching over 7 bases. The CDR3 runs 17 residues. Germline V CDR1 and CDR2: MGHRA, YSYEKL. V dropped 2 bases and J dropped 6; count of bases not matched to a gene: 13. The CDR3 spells CASSQKVGQGGRQPQHF. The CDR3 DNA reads TGCGCCAGCAGCCAAAAAGTAGGGCAGGGGGGACGTCAGCCCCAGCATTTT.

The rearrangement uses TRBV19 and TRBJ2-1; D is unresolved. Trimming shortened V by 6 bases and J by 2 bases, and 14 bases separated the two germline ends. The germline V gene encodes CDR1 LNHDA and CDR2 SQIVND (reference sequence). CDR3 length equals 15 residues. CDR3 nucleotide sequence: TGTGCCAGTAGCTTCATTCCAGCTACCTACAATGAGCAGTTCTTC. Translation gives CASSFIPATYNEQFF. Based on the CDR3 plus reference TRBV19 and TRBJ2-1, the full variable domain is DGGITQSPKYLFRKEGQNVTLSCEQNLNHDAMYWYRQDPGQGLRLIYYSQIVNDFQKGDIAEGYSVSREKKESFPLTVTSAQKNPTAFYLCASSFIPATYNEQFFGPGTRLTVL.

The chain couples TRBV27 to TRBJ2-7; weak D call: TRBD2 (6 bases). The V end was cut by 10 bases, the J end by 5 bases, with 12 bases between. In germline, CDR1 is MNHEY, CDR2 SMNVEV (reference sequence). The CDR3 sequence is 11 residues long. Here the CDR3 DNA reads TGTGCCATCGGGACTGGCAACGAGCAGTACTTC. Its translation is CAIGTGNEQYF.

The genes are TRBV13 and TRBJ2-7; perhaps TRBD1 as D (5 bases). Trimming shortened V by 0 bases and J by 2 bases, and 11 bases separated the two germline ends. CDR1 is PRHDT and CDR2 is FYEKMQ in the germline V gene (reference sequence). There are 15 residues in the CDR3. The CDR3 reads CASSLGSRAAYEQYF. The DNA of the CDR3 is TGTGCCAGCAGCTTAGGGTCCAGGGCTGCCTACGAGCAGTACTTC.

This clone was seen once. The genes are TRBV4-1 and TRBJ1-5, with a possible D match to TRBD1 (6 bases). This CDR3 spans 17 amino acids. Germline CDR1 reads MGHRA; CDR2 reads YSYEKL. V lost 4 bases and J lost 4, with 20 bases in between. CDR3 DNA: TGCGCCAGCAGCCCCACGACAGGACAGTCTACTAATCAGCCCCAGCATTTT. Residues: CASSPTTGQSTNQPQHF.

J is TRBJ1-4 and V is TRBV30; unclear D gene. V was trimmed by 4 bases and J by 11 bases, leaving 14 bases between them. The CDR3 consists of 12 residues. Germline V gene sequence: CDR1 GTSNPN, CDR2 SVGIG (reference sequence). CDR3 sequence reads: CAWNRATGKLFF. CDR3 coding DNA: TGTGCCTGGAATCGGGCTACGGGGAAACTGTTTTTT.

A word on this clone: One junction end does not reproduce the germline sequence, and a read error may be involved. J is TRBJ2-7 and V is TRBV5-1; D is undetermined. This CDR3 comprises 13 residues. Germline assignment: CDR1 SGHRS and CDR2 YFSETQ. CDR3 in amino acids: CTSSPAVAYEQYF. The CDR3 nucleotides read TGCACCAGCAGTCCAGCCGTGGCGTACGAGCAGTACTTC. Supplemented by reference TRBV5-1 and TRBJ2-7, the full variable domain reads KAGVTQTPRYLIKTRGQQVTLSCSPISGHRSVSWYQQTPGQGLQFLFEYFSETQRNKGNFPGRFSGRQFSNSRSEMNVSTLELGDSALYLCTSSPAVAYEQYFGPGTRLTVT.

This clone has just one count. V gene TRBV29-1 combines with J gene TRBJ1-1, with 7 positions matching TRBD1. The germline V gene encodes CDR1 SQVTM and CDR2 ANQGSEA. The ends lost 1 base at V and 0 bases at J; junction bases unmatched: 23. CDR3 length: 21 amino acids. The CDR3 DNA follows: TGCAGCGTTGAAGGCCCCTCGCCCTTCCGACAGGGCGGGGGGATGAACACTGAAGCTTTCTTT. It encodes CSVEGPSPFRQGGGMNTEAFF.

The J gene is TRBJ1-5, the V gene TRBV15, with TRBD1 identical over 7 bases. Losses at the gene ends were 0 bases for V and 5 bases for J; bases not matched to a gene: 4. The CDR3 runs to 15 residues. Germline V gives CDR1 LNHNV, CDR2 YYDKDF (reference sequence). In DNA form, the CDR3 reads TGTGCCACCAGCAGAGAAGACAGGGTAGATCAGCCCCAGCATTTT. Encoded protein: CATSREDRVDQPQHF. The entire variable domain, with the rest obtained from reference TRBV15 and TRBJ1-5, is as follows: DAMVIQNPRYQVTQFGKPVTLSCSQTLNHNVMYWYQQKSSQAPKLLFHYYDKDFNNEADTPDNFQSRRPNTSFCFLDIRSPGLGDTAMYLCATSREDRVDQPQHFGDGTRLSIL.

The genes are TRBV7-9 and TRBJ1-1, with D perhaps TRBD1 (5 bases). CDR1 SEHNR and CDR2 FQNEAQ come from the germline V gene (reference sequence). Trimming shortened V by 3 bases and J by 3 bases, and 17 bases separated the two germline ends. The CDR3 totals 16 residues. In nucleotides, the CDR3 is TGTGCCAGCAGCTTGGTCCCTACGGGGACGGACACTGAAGCTTTCTTT. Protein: CASSLVPTGTDTEAFF.

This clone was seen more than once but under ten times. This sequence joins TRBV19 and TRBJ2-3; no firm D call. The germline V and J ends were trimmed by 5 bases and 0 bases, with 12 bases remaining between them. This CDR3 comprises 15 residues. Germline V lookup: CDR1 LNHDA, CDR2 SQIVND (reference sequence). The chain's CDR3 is CASSFLITSTDTQYF. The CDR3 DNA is TGTGCCAGTAGTTTCCTCATAACGAGCACAGATACGCAGTATTTT.

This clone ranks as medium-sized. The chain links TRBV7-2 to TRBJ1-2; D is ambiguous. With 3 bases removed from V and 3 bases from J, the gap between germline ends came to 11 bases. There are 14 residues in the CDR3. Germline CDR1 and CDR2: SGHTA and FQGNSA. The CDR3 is CASSFLAVHYGYTF. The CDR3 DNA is TGTGCCAGCAGCTTCCTCGCCGTCCACTATGGCTACACCTTC.

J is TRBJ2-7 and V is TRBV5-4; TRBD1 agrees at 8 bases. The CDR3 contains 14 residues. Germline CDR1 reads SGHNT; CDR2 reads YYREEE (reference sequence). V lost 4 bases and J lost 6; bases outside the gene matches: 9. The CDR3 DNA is TGTGCCAGCAGCCCCGACAGGGGAAGTCGCGAGCAGTACTTC. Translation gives CASSPDRGSREQYF.

The CDR3 sequence is CASSVVSTGNTEAFF. DNA for the CDR3: TGTGCCAGCAGCGTAGTCTCAACGGGGAACACTGAAGCTTTCTTT. The chain combines TRBV9 with TRBJ1-1; D gene uncertain. Trimming cost V 0 bases and J 1 base, with 10 bases left between them. Germline V gives CDR1 SGDLS, CDR2 YYNGEE. The CDR3 is 15 residues long.